The text below deals with one TCR beta chain. Its matching antigen is unknown. The data are from a study of shared clonotypes between healthy human individuals. Study observations and caveats: When compared with the clonotypes that were shared by all four sorted-subset donors, the non-shared clonotypes turned out to have lower generation probabilities. The sharing of 5% to 5.5% of naive CD4 clonotypes was seen across a handful of donors. Sampling was confined to blood; repertoires within tissues likely differ.

Source study methods: From ImmunoSEQ came sequences covering only the junction and carrying no quality scores, so filtering differed. Sequenced by immunoSEQ multiplex PCR; TCRdb stores in-frame clones only, minus some. The V and J calls and clone size were taken over from that table, and D and trimming were inferred from the DNA. In the table there are hundreds of thousands of clones, around four fifths of which are singletons. The CDR3 spans 16 residues. With 7 bases removed from V and 2 bases from J, the gap between germline ends came to 17 bases. CDR1 and CDR2 (germline): MNHEY, SMNVEV (reference sequence).

This TCR came from a woman in her thirties in good health. The genes are TRBV27 and TRBJ2-2; weak D call: TRBD1 (5 bases). The specimen sequenced was memory CD4+ T cells sorted from blood. The subset: CD45RA-negative fraction. The CDR3 here is CASTQWATENTGELFF. The CDR3 nucleotides read TGTGCCAGCACACAGTGGGCGACAGAAAACACCGGGGAGCTGTTTTTT.